This TCR beta chain was profiled in a study of CD8 T cells in ankylosing spondylitis (dated by TCRdb to 2015 to 2018). With regard to the full study: To find TCR variants linked to disease, the study profiled T cell receptor beta repertoires in ankylosing spondylitis patients and healthy donors. In total, the full study cohort was made up of roughly 100 healthy donors and some 26 ankylosing spondylitis patients. Samples of peripheral blood were taken, and for ankylosing spondylitis patients, synovial fluid was collected as well.

This clonotype was seen many times. Its antigen is currently not known. Qualities for individual bases were not recorded, and no much larger clone is one base off. V is cut by 4 bases and J by 2 bases, and the space between the germline ends is 18 bases. The CDR3 goes from the cysteine to the phenylalanine over 16 residues. The entry retains the CDR3 DNA only, 48 bases that are in frame from base 1. CDR1 and CDR2, looked up from the germline V gene, are SGHRS and YFSETQ. Data came from an Illumina HiSeq 2500. Quantitative 5'-RACE with molecular barcodes was the method used to prepare the TCR beta libraries. In the paper's pipeline: A new computational method based on a probabilistic model of VDJ rearrangement was used to identify disease-linked TCR variants. The public sequencing data were trimmed at Q25 with fastp and processed into clonotypes with MiXCR by TCRdb, which kept only in-frame beta chains. For every CDR3 protein sequence, its rows merge into one entry that carries the most common genes and DNA. The V and J calls shown here were made by TCRdb, not taken from the authors' results. In all, the sample holds around 120,000 distinct CDR3 sequences, and roughly 15% of those were seen once. Under 3% of the sample belongs to the ten largest clones.

What the research found in general, with its limitations: The disease-linked clones had a CD8+ phenotype and were found at relatively low frequencies in peripheral blood. Some TCR beta motif variants had previously been reported in synovial fluid and blood of reactive arthritis patients, which suggested common disease-initiation mechanisms. The disease-linked clones were reported as significantly enriched in matched synovial fluid samples from ankylosing spondylitis patients. A TCR beta motif of about eight highly homologous amino acid variants appeared characteristic of blood from ankylosing spondylitis patients.

This receptor was identified in a female donor with ankylosing spondylitis or in good health (not recorded which). The chain is assembled from TRBV5-1 and TRBJ1-1; matching of 6 bases hints at TRBD1 as the D gene. Material for sequencing was blood, either unsorted or a sorted T cell fraction (not recorded which). The CDR3 protein: CASSGGRTGRNTEAFF. The DNA is TGCGCCAGCAGCGGGGGAAGAACAGGGCGAAACACTGAAGCTTTCTTT.